The sequence of this T cell receptor beta chain was determined in a study of response to subunit inactivated influenza vaccine. Using its own MiXCR run on the RT-PCR reads, TCRdb lists one record per CDR3 protein. The table has approximately 500,000 distinct CDR3 sequences, 10% to 15% seen once; the top ten hold around 12%. Looked up from germline, CDR1 is SGHRS and CDR2 is YFSETQ. V lost 5 bases and J 4 bases, leaving 15 bases between the germline ends. The CDR3 sequence is 14 residues long. The chain recombines TRBV5-1 with TRBJ1-2, with D unclear. The specimen was PBMCs from blood, collected around seven weeks after vaccination. This receptor was identified in a man aged 50 to 59 who received an inactivated influenza vaccine. The chain's CDR3 is CASREGVMSYGYTF. As DNA, the CDR3 is TGCGCCAGCAGGGAGGGCGTCATGAGCTATGGCTACACCTTC.